This TCR beta chain was retrieved from a study of blood T cell repertoires in COVID-19. Looking at the study overall: Spain, Italy and the United States supplied samples that represented acute and convalescent COVID-19. Nucleic acid was either cDNA or gDNA, and it came from T cells, B-cell-depleted T cells, or PBMCs.

Trimming removed 4 bases from V and 3 bases from J, with 10 bases in between. Germline CDR1 KGHDR, CDR2 SFDVKD. This CDR3 is built from 14 residues. Authors' analysis steps: Reference gene primers were amplified, and this amplification served to estimate nucleated cell counts. Some clones are missing from TCRdb's copy, which holds only in-frame ones; the method was immunoSEQ multiplex PCR. V and J calls and clone size are copied from that table; D and trimming were computed from the DNA. The table records about 61,000 clones, about 88% of them present only once. This clone was found once. Specimen: peripheral blood. The sequence derives from a woman aged 45 to 65 with active or convalescent COVID-19. The chain links TRBV24-1 to TRBJ2-3; D gene uncertain. The CDR3 region has the DNA TGTGCCACCAGTGACCCGGGTGGAACAGATACGCAGTATTTT. Translated, it gives CATSDPGGTDTQYF.